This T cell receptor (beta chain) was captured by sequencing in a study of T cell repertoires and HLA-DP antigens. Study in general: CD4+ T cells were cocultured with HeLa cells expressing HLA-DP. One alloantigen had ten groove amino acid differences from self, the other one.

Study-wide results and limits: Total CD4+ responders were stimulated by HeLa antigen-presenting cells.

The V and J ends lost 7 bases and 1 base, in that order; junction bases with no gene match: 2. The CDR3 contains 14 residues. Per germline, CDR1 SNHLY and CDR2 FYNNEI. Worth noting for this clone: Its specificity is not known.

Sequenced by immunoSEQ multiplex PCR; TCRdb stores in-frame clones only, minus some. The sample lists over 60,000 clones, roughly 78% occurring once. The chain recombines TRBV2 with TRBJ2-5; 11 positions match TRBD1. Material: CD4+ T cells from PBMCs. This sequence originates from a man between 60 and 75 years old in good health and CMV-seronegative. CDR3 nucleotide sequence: TGTGCCAGCACCGGGACAGGGGGCCAAGAGACCCAGTACTTC. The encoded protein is CASTGTGGQETQYF.